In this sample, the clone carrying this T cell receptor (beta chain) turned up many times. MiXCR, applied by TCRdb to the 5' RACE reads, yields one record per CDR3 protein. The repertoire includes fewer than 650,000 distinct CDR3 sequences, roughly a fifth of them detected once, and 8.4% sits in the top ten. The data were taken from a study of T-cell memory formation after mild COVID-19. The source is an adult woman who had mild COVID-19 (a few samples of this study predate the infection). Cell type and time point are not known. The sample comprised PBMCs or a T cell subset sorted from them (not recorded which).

The CDR3 spells CASSRDRGTEAFF. CDR3 in DNA: TGTGCCAGCAGCCGGGACAGGGGTACTGAAGCTTTCTTT. The J gene is TRBJ1-1, the V gene TRBV5-4, with TRBD1 matching over 10 bases. This CDR3 spans 13 amino acids. The V gene's germline CDR1 is SGHNT and CDR2 YYREEE (reference sequence). Losses at the gene ends were 4 bases for V and 5 bases for J; bases not matched to a gene: 2.